The rows below give T cell receptor beta chains drawn from one sample of a study of blood T cell repertoires in COVID-19. TCRdb keeps only in-frame clones here, not all; method: immunoSEQ multiplex PCR. The table lists about 190,000 clones, less than 90% of them singletons. Sequenced material: peripheral blood. These receptors were taken from a man between 65 and 85 years old with active or convalescent COVID-19. The CDR3 runs from the conserved cysteine through the conserved F or W. D genes are given only for firm matches. Some rows have no size entry. The others give once, few or many, or a class for an expanded clone.

.	TRBV18	TRBJ2-7	.	TGTGCCAGTTCCGACACAGAAGTGTTTCATGAGCAGTACTTC	CASSDTEVFHEQYF
TRBD1	TRBV18	TRBJ2-1	.	TGTGCCAGCTCACTTCAGCCTGGACAGGGATTGGACAATGAGCAGTTCTTC	CASSLQPGQGLDNEQFF
.	TRBV28	TRBJ1-1	.	TGTGCCAGCAGCCCCGGTGCGGCCACTGAAGCTTTCTTT	CASSPGAATEAFF
.	TRBV29-1	TRBJ2-3	.	TGCAGCGTTGGAGACGGGTCAGATACGCAGTATTTT	CSVGDGSDTQYF
TRBD1	TRBV7-2	TRBJ2-3	.	TGTGCCAGCAGCGTGAACCGACAGGGGATAAGTAGTACGCAGTATTTT	CASSVNRQGISSTQYF
.	TRBV4-1	TRBJ1-6	.	TGCGCCAGCAGCCAGATCGGTTGGGGCTCACCCCTCCACTTT	CASSQIGWGSPLHF
.	TRBV5-4	TRBJ2-1	.	TGTGCCAGCAGCTTGTTCTATGAGCAGTTCTTC	CASSLFYEQFF
.	TRBV18	TRBJ1-6	.	TGTGCCAGCTCACCTAGCTTGGATTCACCCCTCCACTTT	CASSPSLDSPLHF
.	TRBV7-9	TRBJ1-1	.	TGTGCCAGCAGCTCCTCGGACAGTGAAGCTTTCTTT	CASSSSDSEAFF
.	TRBV27	TRBJ1-5	.	TGTGCCAGCAGTTCACAGGGTTCTCATCAGCCCCAGCATTTT	CASSSQGSHQPQHF
TRBD2	TRBV6-5	TRBJ2-3	.	TGTGCCAGCAGTTACTCGGGAAGCGGGAGAGGGAATACGCAGTATTTT	CASSYSGSGRGNTQYF
.	TRBV18	TRBJ1-2	.	TGTGCCAGCTCACCAGGCAGGGTCAACTATGGCTACACCTTC	CASSPGRVNYGYTF
TRBD1	TRBV6-5	TRBJ2-7	.	TGTGCCAGCAGATGGGGACAGGGGGCGGGCGAGCAGTACTTC	CASRWGQGAGEQYF
.	TRBV5-6	TRBJ2-1	.	TGTGCCAGCAGTTCGGACAGCCACAATGAGCAGTTCTTC	CASSSDSHNEQFF
TRBD1	TRBV30	TRBJ1-4	.	TGTGCCTGGAGAATGACCGGAGGACAGGGGGCGAAGGGACTGTTTTTT	CAWRMTGGQGAKGLFF
.	TRBV7-9	TRBJ2-7	.	TGTGCGAGCACAACTGGGGGGTCCTACGAGCAGTACTTC	CASTTGGSYEQYF
TRBD1	TRBV19	TRBJ2-7	few	TGTGCCAGTACCGCGGGACAGGCCTCCTACGAGCAGTACTTC	CASTAGQASYEQYF
TRBD2	TRBV6-6	TRBJ2-5	.	TGTGCCAGCAGGCGGCGGGGGGAGACCCAGTACTTC	CASRRRGETQYF
TRBD1	TRBV6-4	TRBJ1-5	.	TGTGCCAGCAGCGCTGTCCCGGGACAGAAGGGCAATCAGCCCCAGCATTTT	CASSAVPGQKGNQPQHF
.	TRBV14	TRBJ2-1	.	TGTGCCAGCAGCCAGGGGACCAGACGGACAGCCAATAAGCAGTTCTTC	CASSQGTRRTANKQFF
.	TRBV6-5	TRBJ1-1	.	TGTGCCAGCAGCAAACACCAGGGCTACACTGAAGCTTTCTTT	CASSKHQGYTEAFF
TRBD1	TRBV11-2	TRBJ2-1	.	TGTGCCAGCAGCTTAGGACAGGGGGCCCACAATGAGCAGTTCTTC	CASSLGQGAHNEQFF
TRBD1	TRBV27	TRBJ2-2	.	TGTGCCACCACACGAGACAGGGAGAACACCGGGGAGCTGTTTTTT	CATTRDRENTGELFF
.	TRBV6-6	TRBJ2-1	.	TGTGCCTCAAAGCTTACCCCCCTCAATGAGCAGTTCTTC	CASKLTPLNEQFF
.	TRBV28	TRBJ1-3	.	TGTGCCAGCAGTTTTACCCAGGGCTCTGGAAACACCATATATTTT	CASSFTQGSGNTIYF
TRBD1	TRBV4-3	TRBJ1-6	.	TGCGCCAGCAGCCAAGACCAATTGACAGGGAATTCACCCCTCCACTTT	CASSQDQLTGNSPLHF
.	TRBV25-1	TRBJ2-7	.	TGTGCCAGCAGTGAATCTACAGGGCCCTACGAGCAGTACTTC	CASSESTGPYEQYF
TRBD2	TRBV4-3	TRBJ2-3	.	TGCGCCAGCAGCCAAGATGCGGGGGGTTCAGATACGCAGTATTTT	CASSQDAGGSDTQYF
.	TRBV28	TRBJ1-5	once	TGTGCCAGCATCTTAGGGGGGGCGGCGTATCAGCCCCAGCATTTT	CASILGGAAYQPQHF
.	TRBV11-2	TRBJ2-1	.	TGTGCCAGCAGCTTAGGGTTCCGGGACAATGAGCAGTTCTTC	CASSLGFRDNEQFF
TRBD2	TRBV5-1	TRBJ2-3	.	TGCGCCAGCAGCGGACTAGCGGGAGGAGGAGATACGCAGTATTTT	CASSGLAGGGDTQYF
TRBD1	TRBV30	TRBJ2-7	.	TGTGCCTGGAACGGACAGGGGGACGACGAGCAGTACTTC	CAWNGQGDDEQYF
.	TRBV20-1	TRBJ1-2	.	TGCAGTGCTAGTGAGAGGCCTAACTATGGCTACACCTTC	CSASERPNYGYTF
TRBD1	TRBV23-1	TRBJ1-5	.	TGCGCCAGCACCTCCTCCCGGGACAGGGGGGACGGAAGCAATCAGCCCCAGCATTTT	CASTSSRDRGDGSNQPQHF
.	TRBV3-1/TRBV3-2	TRBJ2-5	.	TGTGCCAGCAGCCACGGTGGGAGGAGGGAGACCCAGTACTTC	CASSHGGRRETQYF